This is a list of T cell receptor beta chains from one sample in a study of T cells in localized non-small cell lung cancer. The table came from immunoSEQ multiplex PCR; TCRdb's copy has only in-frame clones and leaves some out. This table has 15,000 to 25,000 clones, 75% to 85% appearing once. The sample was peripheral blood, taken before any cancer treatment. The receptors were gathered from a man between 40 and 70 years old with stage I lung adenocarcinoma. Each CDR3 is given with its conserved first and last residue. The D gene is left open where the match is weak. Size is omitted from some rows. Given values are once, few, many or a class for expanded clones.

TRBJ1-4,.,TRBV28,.,TGTGCCAGCAGTTTGGTGGCAGGAAGGGAAAAACTGTTTTTT,CASSLVAGREKLFF
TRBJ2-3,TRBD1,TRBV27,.,TGTGCCAGCAGTTCACGAGGACAGGGGACAGATACGCAGTATTTT,CASSSRGQGTDTQYF
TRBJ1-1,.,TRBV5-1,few,TGCGCCAGCAGCTTGGCCCTAAACAGGGAAGCTGAAGCTTTCTTT,CASSLALNREAEAFF
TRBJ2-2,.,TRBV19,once,TGTGCCAGTCATATGTGGGGGAACACCGGGGAGCTGTTTTTT,CASHMWGNTGELFF
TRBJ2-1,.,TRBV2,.,TGTGCCAGCAGTGAAGGGTCGGCAAGGTATGAAAATGAGCAGTTCTTC,CASSEGSARYENEQFF
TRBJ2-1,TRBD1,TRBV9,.,TGTGCCAGCAGCGCCTGGACAGGTAACAATGAGCAGTTCTTC,CASSAWTGNNEQFF
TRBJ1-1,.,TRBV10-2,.,TGCGCCAGCCGGGGGGGGAACACTGAAGCTTTCTTT,CASRGGNTEAFF
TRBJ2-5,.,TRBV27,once,TGTGCCAGCAGTTACGGGGGAATGGGAGGAGAGACCCAGTACTTC,CASSYGGMGGETQYF
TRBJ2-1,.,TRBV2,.,TGTGCCAGCAGCCGGGAGTACGCTTACAATGAGCAGTTCTTC,CASSREYAYNEQFF
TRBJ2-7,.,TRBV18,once,TGTGCCAGCTCACCGGGGGAATACGAGCAGTACTTC,CASSPGEYEQYF
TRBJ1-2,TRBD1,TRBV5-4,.,TGTGCCAGCAGCACCCCGACAGGGGGCGCGAAGGGCTACACCTTC,CASSTPTGGAKGYTF
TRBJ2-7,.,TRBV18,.,TGTGCCAGCTCACCCGGGGCCAACTACGAGCAGTACTTC,CASSPGANYEQYF
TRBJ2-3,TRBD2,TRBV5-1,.,TGCGCCAGCAGCTTGACTAGCGGGAGTTATGATACGCAGTATTTT,CASSLTSGSYDTQYF
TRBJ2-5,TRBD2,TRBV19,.,TGTGCCAGTAGTCTTGGACTAGCGGGGGGGCAAGAGACCCAGTACTTC,CASSLGLAGGQETQYF
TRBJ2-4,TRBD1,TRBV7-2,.,TGTGCCAGCAGCTTGGCCGGGACAGGGGTTTCCAAAAACATTCAGTACTTC,CASSLAGTGVSKNIQYF
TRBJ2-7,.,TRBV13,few,TGTGCCAGCAGCTTAGAAGGGGGGATCGAGCAGTACTTC,CASSLEGGIEQYF
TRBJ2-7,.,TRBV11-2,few,TGTGCCAGCAGCACCTCCGGGGCAGACTACGAGCAGTACTTC,CASSTSGADYEQYF
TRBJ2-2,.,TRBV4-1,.,TGCGCCAGCAGCCAAACCACAAGTACGAACACCGGGGAGCTGTTTTTT,CASSQTTSTNTGELFF
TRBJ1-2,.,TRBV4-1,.,TGCGCCAGCAGCCAAGAGGTCAGCGCTAACTATGGCTACACCTTC,CASSQEVSANYGYTF
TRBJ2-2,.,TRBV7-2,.,TGTGCCAGCAGCTTAAGTCAGGGCGGAGGCACCGGGGAGCTGTTTTTT,CASSLSQGGGTGELFF
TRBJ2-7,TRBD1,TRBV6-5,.,TGTGCCAGCAGTCTTAAGGGGGCCGACTACGAGCAGTACTTC,CASSLKGADYEQYF
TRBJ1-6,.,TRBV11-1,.,TGTGCCAGCAGCTTAGAGCCCTACGGGGGTGCGTCACCCCTCCACTTT,CASSLEPYGGASPLHF
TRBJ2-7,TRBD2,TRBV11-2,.,TGTGCCAGCAGCTTAGAGACTAGCGGGAGGGACGAGCAGTACTTC,CASSLETSGRDEQYF
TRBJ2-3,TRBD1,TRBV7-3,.,TGTGCCAGCAGCCTCTCCCGGGACAGCGGCACAGATACGCAGTATTTT,CASSLSRDSGTDTQYF
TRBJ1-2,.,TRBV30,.,TGTGCCTGGAGATTCGGGGAAGACTATGGCTACACCTTC,CAWRFGEDYGYTF